The clone carrying this TCR beta chain was detected many times. No antigen is known for it. What the library attached to individual cDNA molecules were unique molecular identifiers. In TCRdb, the 5' RACE reads were re-called with MiXCR into one record per CDR3 protein. The sample includes around 140,000 distinct CDR3 sequences, around 4.1% of them seen just once. These data come from a study of human T cells and chemical hapten exposure. Study-wide findings and caveats: High-frequency TCRs, those above 1 in 1000, stayed the same after DPC sensitization.

Germline CDR1 reads SNHLY; CDR2 reads FYNNEI. The CDR3 length is 12 residues. Trimming shortened V by 11 bases and J by 4 bases, and 14 bases separated the two germline ends. Researchers extracted total RNA from unfractionated whole blood. This chain connects TRBV2 to TRBJ1-2; no definite D call. The clonotype was recovered from a female donor in good health. The CDR3 nucleotides read TGTGCCCTACAATCATGGACCTATGGCTACACCTTC. It translates to CALQSWTYGYTF.